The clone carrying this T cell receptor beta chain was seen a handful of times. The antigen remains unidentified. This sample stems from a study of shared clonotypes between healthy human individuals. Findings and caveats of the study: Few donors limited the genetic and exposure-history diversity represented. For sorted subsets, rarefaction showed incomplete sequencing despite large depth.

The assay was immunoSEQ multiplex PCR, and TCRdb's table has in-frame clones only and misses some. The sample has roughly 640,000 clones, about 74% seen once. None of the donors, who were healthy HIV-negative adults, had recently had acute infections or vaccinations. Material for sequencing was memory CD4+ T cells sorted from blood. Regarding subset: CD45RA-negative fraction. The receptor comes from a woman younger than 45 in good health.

CDR3 coding DNA: TGTGCCAGCAGCGCCGGGACAGGGAACACTGAAGCTTTCTTT. Protein: CASSAGTGNTEAFF. V usage is TRBV9 and J usage is TRBJ1-1; 8 nucleotides line up with TRBD1. CDR1 SGDLS and CDR2 YYNGEE come from the germline V gene. The CDR3 consists of 14 residues. The trim removed 3 bases at V and 1 base at J, leaving 2 bases unmatched.